In this sample, the clone carrying this T cell receptor beta chain turned up a few times. This CDR3 spans 15 amino acids. The germline V gene encodes CDR1 DFQATT and CDR2 SNEGSKA (reference sequence). Trimming stripped 2 bases from V and 2 bases from J, with 13 bases between. TCR beta CDR3 regions were amplified from RNA. When the TCR CDR3 underwent first-round RT-PCR, the HTBI primer set was used. One entry per CDR3 protein results from TCRdb running MiXCR on the multiplex PCR reads. The data contain 500,000 or so distinct CDR3 sequences, 17% of them seen just once; the ten biggest clones take up 17%. The entry originates in a study of T cells in Graves' hyperthyroidism and ophthalmopathy.

The sequencing sample was made of blood. This receptor was identified in a woman aged 18-29 years with Graves' ophthalmopathy. This rearrangement joins TRBV20-1 to TRBJ1-3, with D perhaps matching TRBD1 (6 bases). CDR3 sequence reads: CSARPSTGTGNTIYF. The CDR3 nucleotides read TGCAGTGCTAGACCGTCTACAGGGACTGGAAACACCATATATTTT.